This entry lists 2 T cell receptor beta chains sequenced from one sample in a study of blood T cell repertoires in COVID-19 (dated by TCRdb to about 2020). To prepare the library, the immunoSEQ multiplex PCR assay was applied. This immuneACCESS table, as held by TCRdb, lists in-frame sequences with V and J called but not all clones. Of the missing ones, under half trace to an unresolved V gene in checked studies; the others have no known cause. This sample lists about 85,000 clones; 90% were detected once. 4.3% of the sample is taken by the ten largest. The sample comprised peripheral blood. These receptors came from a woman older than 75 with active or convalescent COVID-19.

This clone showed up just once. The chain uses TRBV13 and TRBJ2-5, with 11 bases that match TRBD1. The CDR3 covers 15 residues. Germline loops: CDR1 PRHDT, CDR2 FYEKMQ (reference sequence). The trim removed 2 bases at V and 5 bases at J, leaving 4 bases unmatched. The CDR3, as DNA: TGTGCCAGCAGCTTATGGACAGGGGGCGTTGAGACCCAGTACTTC. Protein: CASSLWTGGVETQYF.

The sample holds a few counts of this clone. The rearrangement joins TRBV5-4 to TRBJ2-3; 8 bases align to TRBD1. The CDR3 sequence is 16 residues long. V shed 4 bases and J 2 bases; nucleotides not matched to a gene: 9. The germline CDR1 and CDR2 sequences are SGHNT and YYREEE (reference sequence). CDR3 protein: CASSLRTGTVTDTQYF. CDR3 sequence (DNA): TGTGCCAGCAGCCTCCGGACAGGGACTGTCACAGATACGCAGTATTTT.